A single sample is the source of the 16 T cell receptor beta chains below, sequenced in a study of T cells in Graves' hyperthyroidism and ophthalmopathy. Researchers took RNA transcripts and amplified the TCR beta CDR3 regions from them. The HTBI primer set drove a first-round RT-PCR of the TCR CDR3. TCRdb used MiXCR to reprocess the multiplex PCR reads, holding one entry per CDR3 protein. Of approximately 700,000 distinct CDR3 sequences listed, 45% are singletons. The specimen sequenced was peripheral blood or thyroid tissue (not recorded which). These receptors all stem from an adult man with Graves' disease, either hyperthyroidism or ophthalmopathy (not recorded which).

V gene TRBV6-5 combines with J gene TRBJ2-5; weak D call: TRBD2 (6 bases). The V and J ends lost 8 bases and 1 base respectively, with 14 bases between them. Germline V gives CDR1 MNHEY, CDR2 SVGAGI. This CDR3 is built from 14 residues. The CDR3 DNA is TGTGCCAGCGCTAGAGTGGGGGGCCAAGAGACCCAGTACTTC. Translation gives CASARVGGQETQYF.

This clonotype was picked up a small number of times. V and J are TRBV6-5 and TRBJ2-6; tentatively, D is TRBD1 (5 bases). Germline CDR1 and CDR2: MNHEY and SVGAGI. V lost 2 bases to trimming and J lost 0 bases, with 11 bases between them. The CDR3 loop spans 17 amino acids. The CDR3 DNA reads TGTGCCAGCAGTTACGGCGGACATCCCTCTGGGGCCAACGTCCTGACTTTC. It yields the protein CASSYGGHPSGANVLTF.

This clonotype occurred a few times. The chain joins TRBV12-3 or TRBV12-4 to TRBJ1-6, with D perhaps matching TRBD1 (5 bases). The CDR3 contains 15 residues. V dropped 5 bases and J dropped 10 bases, with 18 bases sitting between them. The CDR3 nucleotides read TGTGCCAGCAGTGAGCGGACACCAGGACGATCACCCCTCCACTTT. It encodes CASSERTPGRSPLHF.

Notes on this clonotype: A junction end diverges from the germline sequence, so it may reflect a read error. The genes are TRBV7-3 and TRBJ1-6; tentative D call: TRBD1 (5 bases). The germline V gene encodes CDR1 SGHTA and CDR2 FQGTGA. There are 16 residues in the CDR3. CDR3: CASSQTPGFNNSPLHF. CDR3 DNA: TGCGCCAGCAGCCAAACCCCAGGGTTTAATAATTCACCCCTCCACTTT.

This clonotype appeared a single time. This chain links TRBV12-3 or TRBV12-4 with TRBJ2-7; TRBD2 agrees at 14 bases. This CDR3 has 15 residues. V dropped 7 bases and J dropped 5; count of bases not matched to a gene: 7. CDR3: CASTLGTSGRNEQYF. CDR3 coding DNA: TGTGCCAGCACCCTCGGGACTAGCGGGAGAAACGAGCAGTACTTC.

As DNA, the CDR3 is TGTGCCCCGGACAGAAACACTGAAGCTTTCTTT. It yields the protein CAPDRNTEAFF. V usage is TRBV10-3 and J usage is TRBJ1-1; possibly TRBD1 for D (6 bases). The CDR3 totals 11 residues. Germline loops: CDR1 ENHRY, CDR2 SYGVKD. V was pared by 11 bases and J by 2 bases, with 9 bases between.

This clonotype occurred a few times. A junction end diverges from the germline sequence, so it may reflect a read error. This chain links TRBV5-1 with TRBJ2-7, with 12 bases fitting TRBD2. CDR3 length equals 17 residues. CDR1 and CDR2 from the germline V gene are SGHRS and YFSETQ. The CDR3 DNA reads as TGTGCCAGCAGCCCCCGGACTAGCGGGACAGGCTCCTACGAGCAGTACTTC. It is translated as CASSPRTSGTGSYEQYF.

This clonotype showed up just once. The rearrangement links TRBV5-1 to TRBJ2-7, with TRBD2 matching over 10 bases. V shed 3 bases and J 7 bases; nucleotides not matched to a gene: 10. The CDR3 runs to 15 residues. CDR1 SGHRS and CDR2 YFSETQ come from the germline V gene. CDR3: CASSSELAGTGEQYF. The CDR3 DNA reads TGCGCCAGCAGCTCGGAACTAGCGGGAACTGGAGAGCAGTACTTC.

This chain links TRBV12-3 or TRBV12-4 with TRBJ2-7, with D perhaps TRBD2 (5 bases). CDR3 size: 13 residues. Trimming took off 5 bases at V and 4 bases at J, with 12 bases between the two ends. The CDR3 nucleotides read TGTGCCAGCAGTGGGTGGGGAGAGTACGAGCAGTACTTC. Residues: CASSGWGEYEQYF.

In its sample, this clonotype was seen a few times. V is TRBV12-3 or TRBV12-4 and J is TRBJ1-1, with D possibly TRBD1 on 5 matching bases. The CDR3 spans 14 residues. V shed 7 bases and J shed 7 bases, with 19 bases lying between them. The DNA for the CDR3 is TGTGCCAGCACCTCACCAGGGTCTGGGGGTGAAGCTTTCTTT. It codes for CASTSPGSGGEAFF.

On this clonotype itself: The conserved phenylalanine or tryptophan is not found at the CDR3 terminus, so this likely reflects a read error. No DNA is shown, since the ends of the CDR3 on it are uncertain; the CDR3 is the one TCRdb lists. The chain uses TRBV19 and TRBJ2-5; the table calls TRBD1, which could not be checked here. The CDR3 totals 8 residues, both ends included. In germline, CDR1 is LNHDA, CDR2 SQIVND (reference sequence). CDR3 residues: CASSNSWT.

In this sample, this clonotype turned up many times. This chain connects TRBV25-1 to TRBJ1-2; TRBD1 matches at 9 bases. Germline trimming cut 2 bases from V and 5 bases from J; bases unmatched to any gene: 9. This CDR3 comprises 16 residues. Germline V lookup: CDR1 MGHDK, CDR2 SYGVNS. The CDR3 region is CASSEITGGAKYGYTF. CDR3 nucleotides: TGTGCCAGCAGTGAAATCACAGGGGGCGCCAAATATGGCTACACCTTC.

V gene TRBV29-1 combines with J gene TRBJ1-2; the D gene is possibly TRBD1 (6 bases). From germline, CDR1 is SQVTM and CDR2 ANQGSEA. Trimming stripped 1 base from V and 1 base from J, with 16 bases between. The CDR3 spans 16 residues. This CDR3 is CSVEAQDRKLNYGYTF. CDR3 DNA: TGCAGCGTTGAAGCTCAGGACAGAAAGCTTAACTATGGCTACACCTTC.

Note on this clonotype: At one end, the junction sequence differs from germline, possibly due to a read error. CDR3 nucleotide sequence: TGTGCCAGCAGTTTAGGGACAGGGGCTTCCAACTATGGCTACACCTTC. Translated: CASSLGTGASNYGYTF. The chain is built from TRBV7-9 and TRBJ1-2, with 10 bases matching TRBD1. Per the germline V gene, CDR1 is SEHNR and CDR2 is FQNEAQ (reference sequence). The CDR3 runs to 16 residues.

As concerns this clonotype: Possible read error: a much larger clone is one base away. V usage is TRBV7-2 and J usage is TRBJ1-6, with D possibly matching TRBD1 (6 bases). Trimming took off 7 bases at V and 8 bases at J, with 18 bases between the two ends. This CDR3 comprises 15 residues. Looked up from germline, CDR1 is SGHTA and CDR2 is FQGNSA. In DNA form, the CDR3 reads TGTACCAGCAACTCCTTAACGGACAGTTATTCACCCCTCCACTTT. Protein sequence: CTSNSLTDSYSPLHF. Full variable domain (rest looked up from reference TRBV7-2 and TRBJ1-6): GAGVSQSPSNKVTEKGKDVELRCDPISGHTALYWYRQSLGQGLEFLIYFQGNSAPDKSGLPSDRFSAERTGGSVSTLTIQRTQQEDSAVYLCTSNSLTDSYSPLHFGNGTRLTVT.

V is TRBV11-2 and J is TRBJ2-7, with D hard to call. The germline gives CDR1 SGHAT, CDR2 FQNNGV. Between the trimmed V and J ends, which lost 5 bases and 4 bases, there was a span of 15 bases. The CDR3 spans 14 residues. The CDR3 loop reads CASSQVLGRYEQYF. The CDR3 nucleotides are TGTGCCAGCAGCCAAGTTCTCGGGCGGTACGAGCAGTACTTC.